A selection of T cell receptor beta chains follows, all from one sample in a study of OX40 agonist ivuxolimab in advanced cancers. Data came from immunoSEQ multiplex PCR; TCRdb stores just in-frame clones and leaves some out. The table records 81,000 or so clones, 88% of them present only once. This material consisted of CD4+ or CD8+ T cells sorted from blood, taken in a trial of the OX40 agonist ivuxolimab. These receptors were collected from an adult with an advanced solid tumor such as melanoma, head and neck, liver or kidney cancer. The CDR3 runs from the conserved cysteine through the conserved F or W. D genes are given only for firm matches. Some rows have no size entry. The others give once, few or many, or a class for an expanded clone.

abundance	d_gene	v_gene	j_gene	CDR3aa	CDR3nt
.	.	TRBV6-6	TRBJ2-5	CASREGAAETQYF	TGTGCCAGCAGGGAGGGGGCCGCAGAGACCCAGTACTTC
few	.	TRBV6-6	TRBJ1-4	CASSYPPGGREEKLFF	TGTGCCAGCAGTTACCCTCCTGGGGGGCGAGAGGAAAAACTGTTTTTT
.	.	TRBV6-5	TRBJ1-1	CASGSLSPPEAFF	TGTGCCAGCGGGAGCCTGAGCCCCCCTGAAGCTTTCTTT
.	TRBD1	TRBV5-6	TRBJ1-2	CASSPLWTGGFGGYTF	TGTGCCAGCAGCCCTCTCTGGACAGGGGGGTTTGGTGGCTACACCTTC
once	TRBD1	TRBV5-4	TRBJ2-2	CASSRTGDQELFF	TGTGCCAGCAGCCGGACAGGGGACCAGGAGCTGTTTTTT
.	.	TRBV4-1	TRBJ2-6	CASTRGGVVIGANVLTF	TGCGCCAGCACTCGGGGTGGGGTGGTTATTGGGGCCAACGTCCTGACTTTC
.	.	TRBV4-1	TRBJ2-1	CASSRSGGTAKNNEQFF	TGCGCCAGCAGCCGTAGTGGCGGGACAGCAAAAAATAATGAGCAGTTCTTC
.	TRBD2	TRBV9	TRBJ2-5	CASSVGLAGGETQYF	TGTGCCAGCAGCGTAGGCCTAGCGGGGGGGGAGACCCAGTACTTC
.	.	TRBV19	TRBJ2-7	CASSIGGYSYEQYF	TGTGCCAGTAGTATAGGGGGCTACTCCTACGAGCAGTACTTC
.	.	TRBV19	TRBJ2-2	CATSLVGAQGGELFF	TGTGCCACAAGCCTTGTAGGGGCTCAGGGCGGGGAGCTGTTTTTT
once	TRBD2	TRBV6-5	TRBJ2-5	CASRVGLAQETQYF	TGTGCCAGCAGGGTTGGACTAGCTCAAGAGACCCAGTACTTC
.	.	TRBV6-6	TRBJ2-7	CASSYSPTDYEQYF	TGTGCCAGCAGTTACTCCCCGACAGACTACGAGCAGTACTTC
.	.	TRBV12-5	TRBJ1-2	CASGSDSGSYGYTF	TGTGCTAGTGGTTCCGACAGTGGCTCCTATGGCTACACCTTC
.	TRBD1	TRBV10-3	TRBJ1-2	CAISGGQGANYGYTF	TGTGCCATCAGTGGCGGACAGGGTGCTAACTATGGCTACACCTTC
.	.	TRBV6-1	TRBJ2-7	CASKSGYEQYF	TGTGCCAGCAAAAGTGGTTACGAGCAGTACTTC
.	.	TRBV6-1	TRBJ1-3	CASQTRPTNTIYF	TGTGCCAGCCAGACGCGGCCGACCAACACCATATATTTT
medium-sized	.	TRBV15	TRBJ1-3	CATSRGEGKTGNTIYF	TGTGCCACCAGCAGAGGAGAGGGGAAGACTGGAAACACCATATATTTT
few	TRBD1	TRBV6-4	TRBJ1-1	CASSDQGGDTEAFF	TGTGCCAGCAGTGATCAGGGGGGAGACACTGAAGCTTTCTTT
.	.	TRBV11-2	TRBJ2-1	CASSPLRANPYNEQFF	TGTGCCAGCAGCCCTCTGAGGGCCAATCCCTACAATGAGCAGTTCTTC
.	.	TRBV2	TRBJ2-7	CASLPSGQHEQYF	TGTGCCAGCCTCCCTAGTGGGCAGCACGAGCAGTACTTC
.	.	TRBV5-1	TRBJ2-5	CASSLQVNQETQYF	TGCGCCAGCAGCCTCCAGGTTAACCAAGAGACCCAGTACTTC
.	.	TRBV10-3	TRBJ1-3	CAISEDGTSGNTIYF	TGTGCCATCAGTGAGGACGGAACCTCTGGAAACACCATATATTTT
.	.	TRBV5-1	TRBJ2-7	CASSLEAGGTYEQYF	TGCGCCAGCAGCTTGGAGGCAGGGGGGACCTACGAGCAGTACTTC
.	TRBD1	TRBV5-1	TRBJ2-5	CASSLGGRQETQYF	TGCGCCAGCAGCTTAGGGGGCAGACAAGAGACCCAGTACTTC
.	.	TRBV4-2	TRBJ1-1	CASSQEGAGTEAFF	TGTGCCAGCAGCCAAGAAGGGGCGGGGACTGAAGCTTTCTTT
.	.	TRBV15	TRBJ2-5	CATSRDSPGHSPETQYF	TGTGCCACCAGCAGGGATTCCCCGGGACATAGCCCGGAGACCCAGTACTTC
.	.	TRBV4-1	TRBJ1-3	CASSQGPQMLSGNTIYF	TGCGCCAGCAGCCAAGGTCCACAAATGCTCTCTGGAAACACCATATATTTT
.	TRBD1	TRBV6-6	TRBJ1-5	CASSLQGQQPQHF	TGTGCCAGCAGTTTACAGGGGCAACAGCCCCAGCATTTT
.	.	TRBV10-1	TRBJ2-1	CASSEGMGEQFF	TGCGCCAGCAGTGAGGGGATGGGAGAGCAGTTCTTC
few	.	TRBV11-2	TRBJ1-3	CASSLTRNTIYF	TGTGCCAGCAGCTTAACTCGAAACACCATATATTTT
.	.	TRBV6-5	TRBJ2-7	CASTSMGYEQYF	TGTGCCAGCACCTCAATGGGTTACGAGCAGTACTTC
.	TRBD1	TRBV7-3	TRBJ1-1	CASSWGQGNLNTEAFF	TGTGCCAGCAGCTGGGGACAGGGCAATTTGAACACTGAAGCTTTCTTT